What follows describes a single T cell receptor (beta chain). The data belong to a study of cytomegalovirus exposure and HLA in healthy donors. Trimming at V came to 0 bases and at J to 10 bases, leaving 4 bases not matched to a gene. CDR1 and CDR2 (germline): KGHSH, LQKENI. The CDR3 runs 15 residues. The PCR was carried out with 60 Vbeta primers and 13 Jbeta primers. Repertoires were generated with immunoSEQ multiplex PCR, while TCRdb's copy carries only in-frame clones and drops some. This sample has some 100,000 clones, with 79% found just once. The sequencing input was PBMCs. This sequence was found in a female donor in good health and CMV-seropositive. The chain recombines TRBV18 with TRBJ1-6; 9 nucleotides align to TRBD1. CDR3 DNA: TGTGCCAGCTCACCACCGGGGACAGGGTCCTCACCCCTCCACTTT. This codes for CASSPPGTGSSPLHF.